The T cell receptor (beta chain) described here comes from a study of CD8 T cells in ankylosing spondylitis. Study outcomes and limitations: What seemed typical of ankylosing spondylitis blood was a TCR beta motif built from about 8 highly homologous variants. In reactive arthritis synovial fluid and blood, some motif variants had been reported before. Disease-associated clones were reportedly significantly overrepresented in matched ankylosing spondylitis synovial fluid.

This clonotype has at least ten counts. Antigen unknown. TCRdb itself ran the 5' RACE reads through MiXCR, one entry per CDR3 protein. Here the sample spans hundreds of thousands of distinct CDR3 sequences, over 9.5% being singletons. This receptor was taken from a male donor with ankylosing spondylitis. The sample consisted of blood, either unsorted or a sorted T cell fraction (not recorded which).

CDR3 protein: CASSYSRTGWNTEAFF. CDR3 in DNA: TGTGCCAGCAGTTACTCAAGGACAGGGTGGAACACTGAAGCTTTCTTT. This rearrangement joins TRBV6-5 to TRBJ1-1; 8 bases align to TRBD1. After removal of 0 bases from V and 1 base from J, the junction contained 4 bases not matched to a gene. Germline CDR1 MNHEY, CDR2 SVGAGI. The CDR3 is 16 amino acids.